This T cell receptor beta chain was found in a study of blood T cell repertoires in COVID-19. Across the study: T cells, B-cell-depleted T cells, or PBMCs provided the cDNA or gDNA that served as material.

Losses at the gene ends were 8 bases for V and 6 bases for J; bases not matched to a gene: 7. The CDR3 runs 13 residues. Sequencing was performed with immunoSEQ multiplex PCR; in TCRdb, only in-frame clones are kept and a portion is missing. Of approximately 270,000 clones listed, about nine tenths are singletons. The material sequenced was peripheral blood. This TCR was sampled from a man aged 45-60 years with acute or convalescent COVID-19. This rearrangement joins TRBV12-3 or TRBV12-4 to TRBJ1-5; 7 bases agree with TRBD1. This CDR3 reads CASGRQGGQPQHF. CDR3 nucleotide sequence: TGTGCCAGCGGCCGGCAGGGGGGTCAGCCCCAGCATTTT.